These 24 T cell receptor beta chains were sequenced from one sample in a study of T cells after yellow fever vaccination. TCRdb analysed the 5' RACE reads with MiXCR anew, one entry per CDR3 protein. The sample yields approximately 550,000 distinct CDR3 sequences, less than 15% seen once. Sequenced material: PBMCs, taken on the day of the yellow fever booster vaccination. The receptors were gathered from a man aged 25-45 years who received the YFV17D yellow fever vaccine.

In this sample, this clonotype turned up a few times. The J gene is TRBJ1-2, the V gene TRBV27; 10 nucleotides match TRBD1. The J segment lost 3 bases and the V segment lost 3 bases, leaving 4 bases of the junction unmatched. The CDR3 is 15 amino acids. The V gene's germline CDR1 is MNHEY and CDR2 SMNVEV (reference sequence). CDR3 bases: TGTGCCAGCAGTTTCGGGACAGGGGTCGACTATGGCTACACCTTC. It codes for CASSFGTGVDYGYTF.

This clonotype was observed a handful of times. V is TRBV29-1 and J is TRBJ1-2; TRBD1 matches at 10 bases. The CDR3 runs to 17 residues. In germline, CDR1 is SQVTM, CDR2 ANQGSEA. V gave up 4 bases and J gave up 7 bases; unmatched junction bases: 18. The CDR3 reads CSVADVRDRGISSGYTF. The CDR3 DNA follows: TGCAGCGTTGCCGACGTGCGGGACAGGGGAATCTCAAGTGGCTACACCTTC.

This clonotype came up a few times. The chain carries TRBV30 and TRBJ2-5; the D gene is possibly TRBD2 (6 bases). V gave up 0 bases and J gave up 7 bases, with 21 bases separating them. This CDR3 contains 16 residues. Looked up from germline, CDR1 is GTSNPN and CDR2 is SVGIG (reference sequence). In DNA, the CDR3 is TGTGCCTGGAGTGTATTTCGGGAGCAAGATTTGGGGACCCAGTACTTC. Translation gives CAWSVFREQDLGTQYF.

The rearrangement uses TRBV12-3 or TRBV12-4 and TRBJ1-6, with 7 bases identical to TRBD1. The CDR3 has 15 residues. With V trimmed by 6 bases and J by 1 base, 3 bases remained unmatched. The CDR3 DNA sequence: TGTGCCAGCAGAGCGACAGGGTCCTATAATTCACCCCTCCACTTT. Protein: CASRATGSYNSPLHF.

The CDR3 DNA reads as TGTGCCAGCAGCTTAGCGGGTGTCGGGAGTTCCTACAATGAGCAGTTCTTC. Protein sequence: CASSLAGVGSSYNEQFF. The chain carries TRBV7-8 and TRBJ2-1, with D perhaps TRBD2 (6 bases). This CDR3 contains 17 residues. The V gene's germline CDR1 is SGHVS and CDR2 FQNEAQ. V shed 0 bases and J shed 1 base, with 13 bases lying between them. Supplemented by reference TRBV7-8 and TRBJ2-1, the full variable domain reads GAGVSQSPRYKVAKRGQDVALRCDPISGHVSLFWYQQALGQGPEFLTYFQNEAQLDKSGLPSDRFFAERPEGSVSTLKIQRTQQEDSAVYLCASSLAGVGSSYNEQFFGPGTRLTVL.

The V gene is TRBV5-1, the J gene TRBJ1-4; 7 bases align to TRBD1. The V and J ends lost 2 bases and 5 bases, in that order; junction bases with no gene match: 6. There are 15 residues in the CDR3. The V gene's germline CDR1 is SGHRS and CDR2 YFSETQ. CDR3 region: CASSLKQGSNEKLFF. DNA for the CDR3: TGCGCCAGCAGCTTAAAACAGGGGTCGAATGAAAAACTGTTTTTT.

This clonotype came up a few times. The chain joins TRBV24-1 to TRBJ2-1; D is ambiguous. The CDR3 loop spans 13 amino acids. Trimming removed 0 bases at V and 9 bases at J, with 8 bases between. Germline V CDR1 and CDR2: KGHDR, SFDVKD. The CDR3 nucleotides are TGTGCCACCAGTGATTTGTTGGGGTCTGAGCAGTTCTTC. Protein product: CATSDLLGSEQFF.

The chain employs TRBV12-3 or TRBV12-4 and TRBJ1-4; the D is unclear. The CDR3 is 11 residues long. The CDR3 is CTFCLVEKLFF. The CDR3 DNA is TGTACCTTCTGTTTAGTTGAAAAACTGTTTTTT.

The CDR3, as DNA: TGTGCCAGCAGCTTGCCCACGGTAGCCCCCCTCGAGACCCAGTACTTC. Its protein is CASSLPTVAPLETQYF. This chain joins TRBV7-2 and TRBJ2-5; D gene unclear. V was clipped by 3 bases and J by 5 bases, with 19 bases between them. The CDR3 runs 16 residues. CDR1 SGHTA and CDR2 FQGNSA come from the germline V gene.

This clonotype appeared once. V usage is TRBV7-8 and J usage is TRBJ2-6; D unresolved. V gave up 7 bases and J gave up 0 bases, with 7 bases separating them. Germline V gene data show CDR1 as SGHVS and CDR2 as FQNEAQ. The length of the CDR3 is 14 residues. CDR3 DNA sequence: TGTGCCAGCAACCCATACTCTGGGGCCAACGTCCTGACTTTC. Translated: CASNPYSGANVLTF.

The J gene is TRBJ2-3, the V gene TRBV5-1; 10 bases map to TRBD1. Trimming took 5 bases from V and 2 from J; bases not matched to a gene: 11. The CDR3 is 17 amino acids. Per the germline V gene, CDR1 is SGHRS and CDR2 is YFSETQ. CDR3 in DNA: TGCGCCAGCAGATATGGACCGGACAGGGGGTACACAGATACGCAGTATTTT. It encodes CASRYGPDRGYTDTQYF.

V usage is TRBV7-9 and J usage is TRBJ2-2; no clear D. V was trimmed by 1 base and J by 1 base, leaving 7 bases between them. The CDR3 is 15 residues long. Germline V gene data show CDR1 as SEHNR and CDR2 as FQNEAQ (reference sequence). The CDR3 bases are TGTGCCAGCAGCTTAGTAAACTTGAACACCGGGGAGCTGTTTTTT. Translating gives CASSLVNLNTGELFF.

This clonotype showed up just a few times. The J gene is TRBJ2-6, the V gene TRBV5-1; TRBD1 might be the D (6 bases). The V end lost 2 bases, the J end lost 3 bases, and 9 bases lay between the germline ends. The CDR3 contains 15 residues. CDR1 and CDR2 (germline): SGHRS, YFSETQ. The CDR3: CASSLTGIGANVLTF. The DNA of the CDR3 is TGCGCCAGCAGCTTAACAGGGATTGGGGCCAACGTCCTGACTTTC.

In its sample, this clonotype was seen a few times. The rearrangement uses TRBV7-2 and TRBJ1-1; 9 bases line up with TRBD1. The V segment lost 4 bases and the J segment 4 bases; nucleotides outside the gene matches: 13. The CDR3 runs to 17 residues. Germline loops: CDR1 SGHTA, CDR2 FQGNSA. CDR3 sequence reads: CASSYYGTGGVGTEAFF. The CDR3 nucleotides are TGTGCCAGCAGCTATTATGGAACAGGGGGCGTTGGCACTGAAGCTTTCTTT. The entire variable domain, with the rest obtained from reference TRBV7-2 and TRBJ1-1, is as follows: GAGVSQSPSNKVTEKGKDVELRCDPISGHTALYWYRQSLGQGLEFLIYFQGNSAPDKSGLPSDRFSAERTGGSVSTLTIQRTQQEDSAVYLCASSYYGTGGVGTEAFFGQGTRLTVV.

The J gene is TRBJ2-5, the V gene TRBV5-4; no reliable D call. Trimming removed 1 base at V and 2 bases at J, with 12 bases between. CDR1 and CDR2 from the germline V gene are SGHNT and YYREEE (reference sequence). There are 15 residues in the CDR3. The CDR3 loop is CASSLLNTQQETQYF. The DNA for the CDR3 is TGTGCCAGCAGCTTGCTGAATACTCAACAAGAGACCCAGTACTTC.

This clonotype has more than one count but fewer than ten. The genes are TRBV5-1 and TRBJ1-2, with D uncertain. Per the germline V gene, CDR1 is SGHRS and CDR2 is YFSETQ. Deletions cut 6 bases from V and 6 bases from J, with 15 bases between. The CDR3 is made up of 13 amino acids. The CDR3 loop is CASTTGVNNGYTF. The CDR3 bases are TGCGCCAGCACAACGGGTGTCAACAATGGCTACACCTTC.

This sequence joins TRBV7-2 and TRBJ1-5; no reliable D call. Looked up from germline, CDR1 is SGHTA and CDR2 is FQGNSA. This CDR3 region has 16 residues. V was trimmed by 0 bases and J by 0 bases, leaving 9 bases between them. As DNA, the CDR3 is TGTGCCAGCAGCTTAGCGGGCCGAGCTAGCAATCAGCCCCAGCATTTT. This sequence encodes CASSLAGRASNQPQHF. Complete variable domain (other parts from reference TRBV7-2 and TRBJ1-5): GAGVSQSPSNKVTEKGKDVELRCDPISGHTALYWYRQSLGQGLEFLIYFQGNSAPDKSGLPSDRFSAERTGGSVSTLTIQRTQQEDSAVYLCASSLAGRASNQPQHFGDGTRLSIL.

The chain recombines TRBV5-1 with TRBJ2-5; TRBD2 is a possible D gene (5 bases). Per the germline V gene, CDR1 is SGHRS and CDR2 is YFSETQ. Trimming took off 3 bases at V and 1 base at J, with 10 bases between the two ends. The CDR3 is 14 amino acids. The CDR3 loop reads CASSSTLAQETQYF. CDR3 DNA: TGCGCCAGCAGCTCAACTCTAGCCCAAGAGACCCAGTACTTC. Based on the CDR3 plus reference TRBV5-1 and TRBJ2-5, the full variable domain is KAGVTQTPRYLIKTRGQQVTLSCSPISGHRSVSWYQQTPGQGLQFLFEYFSETQRNKGNFPGRFSGRQFSNSRSEMNVSTLELGDSALYLCASSSTLAQETQYFGPGTRLLVL.

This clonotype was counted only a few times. As DNA, the CDR3 is TGTGCCAGCAGCCCTACCCCTAGTGGTGAGCAGTTCTTC. This gives the protein CASSPTPSGEQFF. V gene TRBV4-2 combines with J gene TRBJ2-1; no reliable D call. V lost 4 bases to trimming and J lost 9 bases, with 13 bases between them. CDR1 and CDR2 from the germline V gene are LGHNA and YNFKEQ. This CDR3 contains 13 residues.

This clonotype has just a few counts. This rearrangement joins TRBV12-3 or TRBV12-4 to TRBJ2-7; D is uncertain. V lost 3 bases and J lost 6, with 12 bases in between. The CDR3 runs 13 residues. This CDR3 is CASSLVPGIEQYF. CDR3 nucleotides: TGTGCCAGCAGTTTGGTACCTGGGATCGAGCAGTACTTC.

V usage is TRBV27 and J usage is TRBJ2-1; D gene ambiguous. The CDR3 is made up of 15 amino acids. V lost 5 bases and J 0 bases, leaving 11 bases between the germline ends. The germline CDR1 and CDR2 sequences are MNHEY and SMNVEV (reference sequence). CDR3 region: CASSARYLSYNEQFF. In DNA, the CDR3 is TGTGCCAGCAGTGCGCGCTATCTCTCCTACAATGAGCAGTTCTTC.

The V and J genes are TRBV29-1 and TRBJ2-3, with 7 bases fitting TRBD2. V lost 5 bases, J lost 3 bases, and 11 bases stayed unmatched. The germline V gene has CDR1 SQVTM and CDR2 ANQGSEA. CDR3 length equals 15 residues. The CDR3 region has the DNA TGCAGCGTTCGGGGGGACCTGGGTGGGACAGATACGCAGTATTTT. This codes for CSVRGDLGGTDTQYF.

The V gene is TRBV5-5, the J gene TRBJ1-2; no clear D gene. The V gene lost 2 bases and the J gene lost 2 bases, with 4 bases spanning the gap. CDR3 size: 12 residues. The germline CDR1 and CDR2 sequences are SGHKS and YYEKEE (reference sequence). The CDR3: CASSLQNYGYTF. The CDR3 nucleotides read TGTGCCAGCAGCTTACAGAACTATGGCTACACCTTC.

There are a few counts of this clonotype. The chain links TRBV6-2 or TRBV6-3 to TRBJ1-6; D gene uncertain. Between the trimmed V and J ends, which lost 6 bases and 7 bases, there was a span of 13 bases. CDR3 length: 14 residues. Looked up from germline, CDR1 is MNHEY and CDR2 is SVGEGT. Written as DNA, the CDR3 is TGTGCCAGCAGCTGGACGGCGACAAATTCACCCCTCCACTTT. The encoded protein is CASSWTATNSPLHF.